This T cell receptor beta chain was sequenced during a study of cytomegalovirus exposure and HLA in healthy donors. The study's findings and limits: Among CMV-associated TCR beta chains, most appeared HLA-restricted in a later analysis. TCR beta V- and J-gene trimming was later associated with a missense DCLRE1C variant.

A few counts support this clone. Its antigen is still unknown. The PCR employed 60 Vbeta primers together with 13 Jbeta primers. This table comes from immunoSEQ multiplex PCR, and its TCRdb copy is limited to in-frame clones, with some not included. The repertoire holds 150,000 to 200,000 clones, with 80% to 90% as singletons. The V gene end was trimmed by 7 bases and the J gene end by 4 bases; junction bases not matched to a gene: 5. Per germline, CDR1 SEHNR and CDR2 FQNEAQ (reference sequence). The CDR3 contains 13 residues. This receptor was taken from a man between 18 and 35 years old in good health and CMV-seropositive. Input material: PBMCs. The chain carries TRBV7-9 and TRBJ2-7; 9 bases line up with TRBD2. CDR3 coding DNA: TGTGCCAGCACAGCGGGGGGAACGTACGAGCAGTACTTC. Its translation: CASTAGGTYEQYF.